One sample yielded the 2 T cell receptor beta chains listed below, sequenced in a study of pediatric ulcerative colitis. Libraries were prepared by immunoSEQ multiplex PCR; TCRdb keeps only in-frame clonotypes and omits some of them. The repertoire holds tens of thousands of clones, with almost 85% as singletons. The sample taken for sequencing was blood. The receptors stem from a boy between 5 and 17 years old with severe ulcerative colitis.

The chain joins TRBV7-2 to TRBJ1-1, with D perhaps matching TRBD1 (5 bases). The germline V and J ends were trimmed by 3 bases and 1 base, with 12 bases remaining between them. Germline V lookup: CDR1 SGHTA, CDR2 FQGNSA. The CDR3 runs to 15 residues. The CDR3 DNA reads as TGTGCCAGCAGCTTGGGGGGGATTTCGAACACTGAAGCTTTCTTT. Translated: CASSLGGISNTEAFF.

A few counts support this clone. CDR3 protein: CASSSSSGQGAQDGNTIYF. DNA of the CDR3: TGCGCCAGCAGCTCCTCTTCGGGACAGGGGGCGCAAGATGGAAACACCATATATTTT. The V call is TRBV5-1, the J call TRBJ1-3; 12 nucleotides line up with TRBD1. The CDR3 extends over 19 amino acids. Germline CDR1 is SGHRS and CDR2 is YFSETQ. Losses at the gene ends were 3 bases for V and 3 bases for J; bases not matched to a gene: 13. The full variable domain, with the rest looked up from reference TRBV5-1 and TRBJ1-3, is KAGVTQTPRYLIKTRGQQVTLSCSPISGHRSVSWYQQTPGQGLQFLFEYFSETQRNKGNFPGRFSGRQFSNSRSEMNVSTLELGDSALYLCASSSSSGQGAQDGNTIYFGEGSWLTVV.